The rows below give T cell receptor beta chains drawn from one sample of a study of cytomegalovirus exposure and HLA in healthy donors. Clones were read by immunoSEQ multiplex PCR, and TCRdb kept only the in-frame ones, dropping some. Among roughly 100,000 clones listed, 77% were seen once. The sequenced sample was PBMCs. Receptor source: a woman in her thirties or forties in good health and CMV-seropositive. CDR3s include the opening cysteine and the closing phenylalanine or tryptophan. A D gene is named only where the DNA matches it firmly. Clone size appears in some rows only: once, few, many, or a class for an expanded clone.

TGTGCCAGCACCCCATGGGCGGGGGGGCAAGAGACCCAGTACTTC	CASTPWAGGQETQYF	TRBD2	TRBV5-4	TRBJ2-5	-
TGTGCCAGCAGTGAAGCGCTACAGATTAGGGGGACTGAAGCTTTCTTT	CASSEALQIRGTEAFF	-	TRBV6-1	TRBJ1-1	-
TGTGCCAGCAGCCTGGGTAGCGGGAGATCGGAAGAGCAGTACTTC	CASSLGSGRSEEQYF	TRBD2	TRBV7-8	TRBJ2-7	-
TGTGCCAGCAGTTCCGGGACTAGCGGGAGTATAACAGATACGCAGTATTTT	CASSSGTSGSITDTQYF	TRBD2	TRBV2	TRBJ2-3	-
TGTGCCAGCAGCCCCCGGACTAGCCAAAACACCGGGGAGCTGTTTTTT	CASSPRTSQNTGELFF	TRBD2	TRBV9	TRBJ2-2	-
TGTGCCAGCAGTCGACTCAGGGCCTACGAGCAGTACTTC	CASSRLRAYEQYF	-	TRBV28	TRBJ2-7	once
TGTGCCAGCAGCTTGGGCAGGGAACCCTACGAGCAGTACTTC	CASSLGREPYEQYF	-	TRBV5-6	TRBJ2-7	once
TGTGCCAGCAGCTTACGACAGGGGGCCCAGGAACTGTTTTTT	CASSLRQGAQELFF	TRBD1	TRBV11-2	TRBJ1-4	-
TGTGCCAGCAGCCGATCGGGGACTGAAGATAGCACAGATACGCAGTATTTT	CASSRSGTEDSTDTQYF	-	TRBV28	TRBJ2-3	few
TGCGCCAGCAGTTTCACAGGCGGAAAGACTGAAGCTTTCTTT	CASSFTGGKTEAFF	-	TRBV10-2	TRBJ1-1	few
TGTGCCAGTAGGGACACTTCTTTCACTGAAGCTTTCTTT	CASRDTSFTEAFF	-	TRBV19	TRBJ1-1	once
TGTGCCAGCACCCCCAGAGGGGGGGGAGGCACCGGGGAGCTGTTTTTT	CASTPRGGGGTGELFF	-	TRBV7-2	TRBJ2-2	-
TGTGCCAGCAGTCCCCCTGCGCGGTATAGCAATCAGCCCCAGCATTTT	CASSPPARYSNQPQHF	-	TRBV28	TRBJ1-5	-
TGTGCCAGCAGGCCGGGACAGGGGTCCTCGAACACTGAAGCTTTCTTT	CASRPGQGSSNTEAFF	TRBD1	TRBV6-4	TRBJ1-1	few
TGTGCCAGCAGTTTTCTCTCAGAATACGAGCAGTACTTC	CASSFLSEYEQYF	-	TRBV28	TRBJ2-7	-
TGCGCCAGCAGCCAAGATACGAGGAGGAGGTGGGACTATGGCTACACCTTC	CASSQDTRRRWDYGYTF	-	TRBV4-1	TRBJ1-2	-
TGTGCCAGCAGCCAGAGCGGGGGGGCCTTTCAGAATGAGCAGTTCTTC	CASSQSGGAFQNEQFF	TRBD2	TRBV9	TRBJ2-1	-
TGTGCCAGTAGTATAGGTGGAGGGGTTGTTCAGCCCCAGCATTTT	CASSIGGGVVQPQHF	-	TRBV19	TRBJ1-5	once
TGTGCCAGCAGCTTGGGGGGGGGCTTTACGACAGATACGCAGTATTTT	CASSLGGGFTTDTQYF	-	TRBV5-5	TRBJ2-3	once
TGTGCCACCAATTTCGGGACAGGGGGCGAGGGTTGGAATCAGCCCCAGCATTTT	CATNFGTGGEGWNQPQHF	TRBD1	TRBV28	TRBJ1-5	-
TGTGCCAGTAGCCGACAGGGCCTTGAAAATCAGCCCCAGCATTTT	CASSRQGLENQPQHF	TRBD1	TRBV19	TRBJ1-5	once
TGTGCCAGCAGCCCATCCTTGGGACAGGGCTACGAGCAGTACTTC	CASSPSLGQGYEQYF	TRBD1	TRBV7-2	TRBJ2-7	-
TGCGCCAGCAGCCCAGGACTAGCGGCTAGCACAGATACGCAGTATTTT	CASSPGLAASTDTQYF	TRBD2	TRBV5-1	TRBJ2-3	-
TGTGCCAGCAGCTTATGGGCGACAGGGGAAAAACTGTTTTTT	CASSLWATGEKLFF	TRBD1	TRBV7-3	TRBJ1-4	-
TGTGCCAGCTCACCATATGACTGGGGCACCTCTGGGGCCAACGTCCTGACTTTC	CASSPYDWGTSGANVLTF	-	TRBV18	TRBJ2-6	-
TGCGCCAGCAGCTTGGCCAGCCAGGCCAATGAAAAACTGTTTTTT	CASSLASQANEKLFF	-	TRBV5-1	TRBJ1-4	once